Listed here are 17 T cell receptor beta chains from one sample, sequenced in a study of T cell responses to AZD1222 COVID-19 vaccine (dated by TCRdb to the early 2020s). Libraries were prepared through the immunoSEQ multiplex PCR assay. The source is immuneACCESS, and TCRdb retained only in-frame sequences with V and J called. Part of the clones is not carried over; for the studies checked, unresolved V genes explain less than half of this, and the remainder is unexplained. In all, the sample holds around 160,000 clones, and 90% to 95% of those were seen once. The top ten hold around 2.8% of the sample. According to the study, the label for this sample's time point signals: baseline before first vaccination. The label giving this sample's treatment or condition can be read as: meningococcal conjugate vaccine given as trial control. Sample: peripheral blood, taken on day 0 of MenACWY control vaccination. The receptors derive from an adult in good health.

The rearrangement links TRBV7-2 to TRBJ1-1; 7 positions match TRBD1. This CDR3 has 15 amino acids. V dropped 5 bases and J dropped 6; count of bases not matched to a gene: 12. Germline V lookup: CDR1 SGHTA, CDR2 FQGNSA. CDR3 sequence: CASSPPRGGWAEAFF. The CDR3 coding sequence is TGTGCCAGCAGCCCTCCAAGAGGGGGCTGGGCTGAAGCTTTCTTT.

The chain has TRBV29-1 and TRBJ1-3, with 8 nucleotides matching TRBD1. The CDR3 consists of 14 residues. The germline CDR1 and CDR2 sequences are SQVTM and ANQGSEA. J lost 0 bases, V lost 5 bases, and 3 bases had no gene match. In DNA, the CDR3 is TGCAGCGTTCGGACAGGGACCTCTGGAAACACCATATATTTT. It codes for CSVRTGTSGNTIYF.

The CDR3 bases are TGTGCCAGCCGGCCGAGGGTGAGGAACACCGGGGAGCTGTTTTTT. Translation gives CASRPRVRNTGELFF. V and J are TRBV3-1 (or the pseudogene TRBV3-2) and TRBJ2-2; the D gene is possibly TRBD2 (5 bases). CDR1 LGHDT and CDR2 YNNKEL come from the germline V gene (reference sequence). This CDR3 has 15 residues. Trimming left V 8 bases short and J 1 base short, with 14 bases between.

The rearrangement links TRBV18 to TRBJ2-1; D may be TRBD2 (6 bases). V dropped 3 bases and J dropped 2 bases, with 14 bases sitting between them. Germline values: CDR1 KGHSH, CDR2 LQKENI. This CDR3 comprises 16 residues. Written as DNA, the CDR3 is TGTGCCAGCTCACCGGAAGGGAGGCGGACCTACAATGAGCAGTTCTTC. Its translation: CASSPEGRRTYNEQFF.

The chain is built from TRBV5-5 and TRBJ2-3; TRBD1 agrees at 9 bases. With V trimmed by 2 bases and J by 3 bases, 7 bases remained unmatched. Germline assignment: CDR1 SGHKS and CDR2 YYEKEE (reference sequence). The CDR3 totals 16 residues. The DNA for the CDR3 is TGTGCCAGCAGCTTTTTAACAGGGGGCTCAACAGATACGCAGTATTTT. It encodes CASSFLTGGSTDTQYF.

The CDR3 nucleotides are TGTGCCAGCAGGCCGGGACTGCCTTGGGGAGAAAAACTGTTTTTT. Translating it yields CASRPGLPWGEKLFF. V is TRBV2 and J is TRBJ1-4, with D maybe TRBD1 (5 bases). CDR3 length: 15 amino acids. V was pared by 6 bases and J by 8 bases, with 19 bases between. Looked up from germline, CDR1 is SNHLY and CDR2 is FYNNEI. Together with reference TRBV2 and TRBJ1-4, the CDR3 gives the full variable domain: EPEVTQTPSHQVTQMGQEVILRCVPISNHLYFYWYRQILGQKVEFLVSFYNNEISEKSEIFDDQFSVERPDGSNFTLKIRSTKLEDSAMYFCASRPGLPWGEKLFFGSGTQLSVL.

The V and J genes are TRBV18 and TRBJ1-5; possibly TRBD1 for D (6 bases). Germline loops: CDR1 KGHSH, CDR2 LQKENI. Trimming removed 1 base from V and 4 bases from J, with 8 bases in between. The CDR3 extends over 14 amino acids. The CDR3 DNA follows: TGTGCCAGCTCACCACAGGGGGGTAATCAGCCCCAGCATTTT. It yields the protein CASSPQGGNQPQHF.

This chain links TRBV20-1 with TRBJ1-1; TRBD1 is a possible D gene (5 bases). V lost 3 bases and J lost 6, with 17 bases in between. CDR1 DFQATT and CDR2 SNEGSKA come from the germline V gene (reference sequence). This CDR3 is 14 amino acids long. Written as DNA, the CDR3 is TGCAGTGCTAGTCCTCGGACCAGAGGGGCTGAAGCTTTCTTT. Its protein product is CSASPRTRGAEAFF.

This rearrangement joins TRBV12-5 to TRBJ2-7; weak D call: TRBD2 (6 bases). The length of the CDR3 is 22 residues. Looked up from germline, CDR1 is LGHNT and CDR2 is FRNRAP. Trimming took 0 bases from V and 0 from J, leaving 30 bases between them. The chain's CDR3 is CASGLVLGSLFSGDSDSYEQYF. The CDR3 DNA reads TGTGCTAGTGGTTTGGTACTAGGGTCGTTGTTTTCGGGGGACTCGGACTCCTACGAGCAGTACTTC.

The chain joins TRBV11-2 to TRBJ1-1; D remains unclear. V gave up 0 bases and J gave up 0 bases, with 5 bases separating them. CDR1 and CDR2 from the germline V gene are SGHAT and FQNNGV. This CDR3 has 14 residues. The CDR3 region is CASSLDTMNTEAFF. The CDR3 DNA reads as TGTGCCAGCAGCTTAGACACCATGAACACTGAAGCTTTCTTT.

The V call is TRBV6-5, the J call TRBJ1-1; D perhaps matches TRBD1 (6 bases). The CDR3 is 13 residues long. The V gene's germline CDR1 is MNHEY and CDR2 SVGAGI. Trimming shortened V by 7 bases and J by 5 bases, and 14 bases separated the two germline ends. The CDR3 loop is CASTGQPETEAFF. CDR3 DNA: TGTGCCAGCACTGGACAGCCGGAAACTGAAGCTTTCTTT.

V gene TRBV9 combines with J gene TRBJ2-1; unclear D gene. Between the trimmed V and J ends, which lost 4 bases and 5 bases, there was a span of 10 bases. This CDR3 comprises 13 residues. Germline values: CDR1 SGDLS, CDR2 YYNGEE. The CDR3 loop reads CASSHDTNNEQFF. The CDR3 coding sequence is TGTGCCAGCAGCCATGACACAAACAATGAGCAGTTCTTC.

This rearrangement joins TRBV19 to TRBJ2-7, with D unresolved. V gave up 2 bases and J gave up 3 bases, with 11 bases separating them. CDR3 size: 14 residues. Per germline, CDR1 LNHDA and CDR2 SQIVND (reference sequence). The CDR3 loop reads CASSISTSIYEQYF. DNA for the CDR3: TGTGCCAGTAGTATATCGACGAGTATCTACGAGCAGTACTTC.

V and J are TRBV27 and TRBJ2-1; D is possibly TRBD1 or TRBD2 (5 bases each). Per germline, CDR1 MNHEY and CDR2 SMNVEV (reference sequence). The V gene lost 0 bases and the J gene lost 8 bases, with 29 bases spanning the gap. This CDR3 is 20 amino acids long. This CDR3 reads CASSLSLPWGPEIPYHEQFF. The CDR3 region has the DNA TGTGCCAGCAGTTTATCTCTCCCGTGGGGACCCGAAATCCCGTACCATGAGCAGTTCTTC.

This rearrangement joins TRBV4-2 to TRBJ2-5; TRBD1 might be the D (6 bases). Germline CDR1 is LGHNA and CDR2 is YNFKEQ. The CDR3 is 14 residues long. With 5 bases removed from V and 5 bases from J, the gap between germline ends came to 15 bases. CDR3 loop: CASSYQTGFETQYF. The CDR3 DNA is TGTGCCAGCAGCTACCAGACAGGTTTTGAGACCCAGTACTTC.

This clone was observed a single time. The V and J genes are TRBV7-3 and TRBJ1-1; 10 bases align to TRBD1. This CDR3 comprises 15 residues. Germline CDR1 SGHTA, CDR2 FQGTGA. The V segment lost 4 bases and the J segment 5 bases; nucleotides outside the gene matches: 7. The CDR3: CASSSSTGGRTEAFF. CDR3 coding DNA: TGTGCCAGCAGCTCGTCGACAGGGGGCAGGACTGAAGCTTTCTTT.

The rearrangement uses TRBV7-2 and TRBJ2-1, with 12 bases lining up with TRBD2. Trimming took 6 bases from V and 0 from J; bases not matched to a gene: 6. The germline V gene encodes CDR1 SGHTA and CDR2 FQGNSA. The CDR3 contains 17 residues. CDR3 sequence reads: CASSLAGGIGSYNEQFF. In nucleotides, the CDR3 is TGTGCCAGCAGTCTAGCGGGGGGGATCGGCTCCTACAATGAGCAGTTCTTC.